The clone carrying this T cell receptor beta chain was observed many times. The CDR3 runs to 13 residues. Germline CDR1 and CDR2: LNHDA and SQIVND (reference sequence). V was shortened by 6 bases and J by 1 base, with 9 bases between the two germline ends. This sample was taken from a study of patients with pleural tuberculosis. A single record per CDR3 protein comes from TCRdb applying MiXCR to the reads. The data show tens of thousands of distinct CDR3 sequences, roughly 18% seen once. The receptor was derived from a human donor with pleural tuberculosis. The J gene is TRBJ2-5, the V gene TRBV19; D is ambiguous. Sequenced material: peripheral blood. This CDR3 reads CASRSAAQETQYF. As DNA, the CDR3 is TGTGCCAGTAGGTCTGCAGCCCAAGAGACCCAGTACTTC.